The 29 T cell receptor beta chains given below trace back to one sample, sequenced in a study of T cells in Graves' hyperthyroidism and ophthalmopathy. Amplified TCR beta CDR3 regions came from RNA transcripts. When the TCR CDR3 underwent first-round RT-PCR, the HTBI primer set was used. TCRdb processed the multiplex PCR reads anew with MiXCR; each CDR3 protein has one entry. Of around 580,000 distinct CDR3 sequences listed, about 43% are singletons. Source material: peripheral blood or thyroid tissue (not recorded which). Every receptor here comes from a woman aged 18-29 years with Graves' hyperthyroidism.

Turning to this clonotype: A read error may produce the germline difference seen at one junction end. This chain uses TRBV5-1 with TRBJ2-2; D is undetermined. The CDR3 runs to 12 residues. CDR1 and CDR2 (germline): SGHRS, YFSETQ. The CDR3 nucleotides read TGCGCCAGCGGCTTGGCTACCGGGGAGCTGTTTTTT. Translating it yields CASGLATGELFF.

This clonotype was detected many times. The CDR3 sequence: CASSQGASPLHF. The CDR3 coding sequence is TGTGCCAGCAGCCAAGGTGCTTCACCCCTCCACTTT. J is TRBJ1-6 and V is TRBV3-1; D unresolved. The V gene's germline CDR1 is LGHDT and CDR2 YNNKEL (reference sequence). The CDR3 loop spans 12 amino acids. V was shortened by 1 base and J by 9 bases, with 4 bases between the two germline ends.

This clonotype was seen at least ten times. J is TRBJ2-7 and V is TRBV12-3 or TRBV12-4; 8 nucleotides agree with TRBD2. Germline trimming cut 3 bases from V and 0 bases from J; bases unmatched to any gene: 10. CDR3 length equals 17 residues. The CDR3 sequence: CASSFGLTSVYSYEQYF. CDR3 in DNA: TGTGCCAGCAGTTTCGGCCTGACTAGCGTCTACTCCTACGAGCAGTACTTC.

In the case of this clonotype: The CDR3 ends on some other residue instead of the conserved phenylalanine or tryptophan, so this is likely a read error. The limits of the CDR3 on the DNA are not certain, so only TCRdb's listed CDR3 is given. This chain links TRBV9 with TRBJ1-4; TRBD1 is taken as the D call from the table, unchecked against the DNA. Ends included, the CDR3 has 9 residues. The germline CDR1 and CDR2 sequences are SGDLS and YYNGEE. CDR3 in amino acids: CASSVTGLI.

This clonotype was seen at least ten times. In DNA, the CDR3 is TGTGCCATCAGCGATGGACCTTTTGATGGCTACACCTTC. Translating it yields CAISDGPFDGYTF. The rearrangement links TRBV10-3 to TRBJ1-2; no reliable D call. V dropped 6 bases and J dropped 6 bases, with 14 bases sitting between them. CDR3 length equals 13 residues. Per the germline V gene, CDR1 is ENHRY and CDR2 is SYGVKD.

This clonotype was recorded many times. This chain joins TRBV7-9 and TRBJ2-7; 7 bases agree with TRBD2. Germline CDR1 is SEHNR and CDR2 is FQNEAQ (reference sequence). Trimming cost V 4 bases and J 0 bases; bases outside gene matches: 15. The CDR3 consists of 18 residues. CDR3 in amino acids: CASSWGDLLARSSYEQYF. The CDR3 nucleotides read TGTGCCAGCAGCTGGGGGGACCTACTAGCGAGAAGCTCCTACGAGCAGTACTTC. Supplemented by reference TRBV7-9 and TRBJ2-7, the full variable domain reads DTGVSQNPRHKITKRGQNVTFRCDPISEHNRLYWYRQTLGQGPEFLTYFQNEAQLEKSRLLSDRFSAERPKGSFSTLEIQRTEQGDSAMYLCASSWGDLLARSSYEQYFGPGTRLTVT.

This clonotype was seen at least ten times. The V gene is TRBV3-1, the J gene TRBJ2-7; 7 bases fit TRBD2. CDR1 is LGHDT, CDR2 YNNKEL, per germline (reference sequence). This CDR3 has 15 amino acids. V lost 0 bases, J lost 2 bases, and 4 bases stayed unmatched. The CDR3: CASSQDPGRAYEQYF. CDR3 in DNA: TGTGCCAGCAGCCAAGACCCGGGGAGGGCCTACGAGCAGTACTTC.

For this clonotype: A much larger clone sits a single nucleotide away, making a read error possible. V is TRBV5-4 and J is TRBJ2-7; TRBD1 agrees at 9 bases. CDR3 length: 15 residues. Per germline, CDR1 SGHNT and CDR2 YYREEE (reference sequence). The CDR3 region is CASSWGTGLFYVQYF. The CDR3 coding sequence is TGTGCCAGCAGCTGGGGGACAGGGTTATTCTACGTGCAGTACTTC.

This clonotype has ten or more counts. The chain couples TRBV11-3 to TRBJ1-5; D not resolved. Per germline, CDR1 SGHNT and CDR2 YENEEA. The CDR3 consists of 13 residues. The V end lost 0 bases, the J end lost 4 bases, and 4 bases lay between the germline ends. CDR3 sequence: CASSLDLNQPQHF. The CDR3 nucleotides are TGTGCCAGCAGCTTAGATTTAAATCAGCCCCAGCATTTT.

V is TRBV11-3 and J is TRBJ2-2; a possible D gene is TRBD2 (5 bases). CDR1 is SGHNT, CDR2 YENEEA, per germline. V lost 5 bases, J lost 4 bases, and 17 bases lay in between. There are 16 residues in the CDR3. This CDR3 is CASSQDWARGTGELFF. The CDR3 DNA reads as TGTGCCAGCAGCCAAGACTGGGCCCGGGGCACCGGGGAGCTGTTTTTT.

CDR3 nucleotide sequence: TGCAGCGTTGAAGATGGACAGGGCCCCTTCAATGAGCAGTTCTTC. Its protein product is CSVEDGQGPFNEQFF. The gene calls are TRBV29-1 and TRBJ2-1, with 8 bases identical to TRBD1. The CDR3 runs to 15 residues. Germline lookup yields CDR1 SQVTM and CDR2 ANQGSEA. Trimming removed 0 bases from V and 6 bases from J; junction bases left unmatched: 7.

The V gene is TRBV25-1, the J gene TRBJ1-5, with D tentatively TRBD1 (5 bases). The CDR3 has 15 residues. V lost 9 bases, J lost 6 bases, and 21 bases lay in between. Germline CDR1 and CDR2: MGHDK and SYGVNS. The chain's CDR3 is CASSWVGRRGQPQHF. The CDR3 bases are TGTGCCAGTAGTTGGGTGGGCCGGAGGGGTCAGCCCCAGCATTTT.

Notes on this clonotype: A much larger clone lies one base from this, so it may be a read error. This chain uses TRBV11-3 with TRBJ2-5, with 12 bases fitting TRBD2. The V and J ends lost 6 bases and 0 bases, in that order; junction bases with no gene match: 14. This CDR3 comprises 19 residues. Looked up from germline, CDR1 is SGHNT and CDR2 is YENEEA. The CDR3 sequence is CASSLPGGLAGLYQETQYF. As DNA, the CDR3 is TGTGCCAGCAGTCTCCCCGGCGGACTAGCGGGGTTGTACCAAGAGACCCAGTACTTC.

This clonotype appeared many times. The chain couples TRBV6-5 to TRBJ2-5; 9 bases are shared with TRBD1. CDR1 is MNHEY, CDR2 SVGAGI, per germline. This CDR3 region has 15 residues. The trim removed 6 bases at V and 1 base at J, leaving 6 bases unmatched. CDR3 sequence (DNA): TGTGCCAGCAGGGGGACAGGGAGAATCCAAGAGACCCAGTACTTC. Amino acids: CASRGTGRIQETQYF.

This clonotype was found many times. This chain joins TRBV12-3 or TRBV12-4 and TRBJ1-5, with D perhaps matching TRBD1 (5 bases). CDR3 length equals 14 residues. V was trimmed by 5 bases and J by 4 bases, leaving 12 bases between them. The CDR3 region has the DNA TGTGCCAGCAGTCATACAGGCGAGAATCAGCCCCAGCATTTT. Translated: CASSHTGENQPQHF.

In its sample, this clonotype was seen a few times. The chain combines TRBV10-3 with TRBJ2-5, with unresolved D. V was cut by 3 bases and J by 1 base, with 0 bases left in between. The germline gives CDR1 ENHRY, CDR2 SYGVKD. The length of the CDR3 is 11 residues. The CDR3 DNA follows: TGTGCCATCAGTGACCAAGAGACCCAGTACTTC. It translates to CAISDQETQYF.

This clonotype was counted ten times or more. The genes are TRBV19 and TRBJ2-2; possibly TRBD2 for D (5 bases). The CDR3 runs to 12 residues. CDR1 is LNHDA and CDR2 is SQIVND in the germline V gene (reference sequence). V was cut by 9 bases and J by 7 bases, with 12 bases left in between. CDR3 sequence: CARIRRDGELFF. For the CDR3, the DNA is TGTGCCAGAATAAGACGGGACGGGGAGCTGTTTTTT.

This clonotype showed up many times. J is TRBJ1-2 and V is TRBV20-1, with D maybe TRBD1 (6 bases). The V end lost 3 bases, the J end lost 7 bases, and 12 bases lay between the germline ends. The length of the CDR3 is 12 residues. Germline CDR1 and CDR2: DFQATT and SNEGSKA (reference sequence). Here the CDR3 reads CSAREQGFGYTF. The CDR3 DNA reads TGCAGTGCTAGGGAACAGGGCTTTGGCTACACCTTC.

This clonotype was seen more than once but under ten times. This chain uses TRBV19 with TRBJ2-5; D remains unclear. The CDR3 sequence is 16 residues long. V gave up 1 base and J gave up 2 bases, with 14 bases separating them. CDR1 LNHDA and CDR2 SQIVND come from the germline V gene (reference sequence). CDR3 nucleotides: TGTGCCAGTAGTATAGCCCTGCCGGTATCTCAAGAGACCCAGTACTTC. Residues: CASSIALPVSQETQYF.

This clonotype came up many times. The chain links TRBV14 to TRBJ2-7; 7 bases align to TRBD2. Germline CDR1 is SGHDN and CDR2 is FVKESK. J lost 2 bases, V lost 4 bases, and 14 bases had no gene match. The CDR3 spans 17 residues. The CDR3 is CASSRVGAGVGPYEQYF. The CDR3 region has the DNA TGTGCCAGCAGCCGGGTCGGGGCGGGAGTCGGGCCCTACGAGCAGTACTTC.

The CDR3 nucleotides are TGCGCCAGCAGCTTCTTTGGGCTTGAAGCTTTCTTT. Protein: CASSFFGLEAFF. The genes are TRBV5-1 and TRBJ1-1; unclear D gene. Germline assignment: CDR1 SGHRS and CDR2 YFSETQ. Trimming shortened V by 2 bases and J by 7 bases, and 9 bases separated the two germline ends. The CDR3 runs 12 residues.

Comment on this clonotype: It is unclear where the CDR3 begins or ends on the DNA, so no DNA is shown, and the CDR3 is as TCRdb lists it. The chain couples TRBV29-1 to TRBJ1-1; the table assigns TRBD1, which was not confirmed against the DNA. Looked up from germline, CDR1 is SQVTM and CDR2 is ANQGSEA. The CDR3 length is 20 residues, termini included. The CDR3 sequence: CSARQGGQPQHFGGNTEAFF.

This clonotype was picked up many times. The chain carries TRBV11-1 and TRBJ1-1; D not resolved. Germline V lookup: CDR1 SGHAT, CDR2 FQDESV (reference sequence). The germline V and J ends were trimmed by 3 bases and 4 bases, with 9 bases remaining between them. This CDR3 is built from 13 residues. CDR3 nucleotides: TGTGCCAGCAGCTTCGTTGGAACCACTGAAGCTTTCTTT. This encodes CASSFVGTTEAFF.

This clonotype showed up many times. The chain recombines TRBV11-2 with TRBJ2-5; 7 nucleotides agree with TRBD2. J gave up 9 bases and V 1 base, and 2 bases lay outside the gene matches. From germline, CDR1 is SGHAT and CDR2 FQNNGV. The CDR3 is 12 amino acids. CDR3 region: CASSLGLAAQYF. In DNA, the CDR3 is TGTGCCAGCAGCTTAGGCCTAGCGGCCCAGTACTTC.

This clonotype was picked up one time. The rearrangement links TRBV12-3 or TRBV12-4 to TRBJ2-7, with no clear D. V was trimmed by 6 bases and J by 7 bases, leaving 19 bases between them. The length of the CDR3 is 14 residues. In nucleotides, the CDR3 is TGTGCCAGCAGACCTAGTCTCCTCCTACATGAGCAGTACTTC. This codes for CASRPSLLLHEQYF.

This clonotype showed up many times. V is TRBV29-1 and J is TRBJ1-2, with D perhaps matching TRBD1 (5 bases). Germline assignment: CDR1 SQVTM and CDR2 ANQGSEA. The CDR3 spans 13 residues. The CDR3 spells CTSRGLGVDGYTF. The CDR3 bases are TGCACTTCGCGGGGGTTGGGGGTTGATGGCTACACCTTC.

This clonotype showed up just once. The chain combines TRBV6-5 with TRBJ2-2; 9 nucleotides match TRBD2. Per the germline V gene, CDR1 is MNHEY and CDR2 is SVGAGI. The length of the CDR3 is 16 residues. The V and J ends lost 10 bases and 5 bases, in that order; junction bases with no gene match: 14. The CDR3 loop is CATQPPGLARTGELFF. The CDR3 nucleotides are TGTGCCACCCAGCCCCCGGGACTAGCAAGGACCGGGGAGCTGTTTTTT.

The chain employs TRBV24-1 and TRBJ2-6; TRBD2 agrees at 14 bases. The V segment lost 3 bases and the J segment 3 bases; nucleotides outside the gene matches: 3. Germline V gives CDR1 KGHDR, CDR2 SFDVKD. This CDR3 comprises 18 residues. CDR3 nucleotide sequence: TGTGCCACCAGTGATCCCGGGACTAGCGGGAGTGGGGCCAACGTCCTGACTTTC. Translation: CATSDPGTSGSGANVLTF.

The CDR3 here is CASNSGVSGRTEQYF. CDR3 DNA sequence: TGTGCCAGCAACAGCGGGGTTAGCGGCCGTACGGAGCAGTACTTC. The chain links TRBV6-1 to TRBJ2-7; 7 bases fit TRBD2. The germline gives CDR1 MNHNS, CDR2 SASEGT. This CDR3 is built from 15 residues. Trimming at V came to 7 bases and at J to 7 bases, leaving 16 bases not matched to a gene.